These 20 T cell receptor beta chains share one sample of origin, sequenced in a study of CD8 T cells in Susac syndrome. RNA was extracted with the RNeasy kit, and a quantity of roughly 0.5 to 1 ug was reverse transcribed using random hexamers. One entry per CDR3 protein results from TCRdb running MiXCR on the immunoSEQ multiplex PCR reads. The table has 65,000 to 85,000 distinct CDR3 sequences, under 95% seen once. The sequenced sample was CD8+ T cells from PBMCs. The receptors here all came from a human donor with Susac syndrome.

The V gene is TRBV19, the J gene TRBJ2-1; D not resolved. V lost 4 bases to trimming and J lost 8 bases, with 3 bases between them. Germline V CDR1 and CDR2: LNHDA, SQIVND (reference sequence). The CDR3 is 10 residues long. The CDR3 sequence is CASSKDEQFF. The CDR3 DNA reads TGTGCCAGTAGTAAAGATGAGCAGTTCTTC.

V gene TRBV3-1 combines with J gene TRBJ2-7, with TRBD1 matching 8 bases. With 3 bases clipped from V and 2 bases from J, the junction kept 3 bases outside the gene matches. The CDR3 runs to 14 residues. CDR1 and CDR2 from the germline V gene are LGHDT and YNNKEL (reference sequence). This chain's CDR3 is CASSQRQGPYEQYF. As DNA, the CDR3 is TGTGCCAGCAGCCAGCGACAGGGGCCCTACGAGCAGTACTTC.

CDR3 residues: CASSLHSRGKETQYF. In DNA, the CDR3 is TGTGCCAGCAGTTTACACAGCAGGGGAAAAGAGACCCAGTACTTC. The chain carries TRBV27 and TRBJ2-5, with D tentatively TRBD1 (6 bases). Trimming cost V 2 bases and J 3 bases, with 13 bases left between them. The CDR3 sequence is 15 residues long. The germline gives CDR1 MNHEY, CDR2 SMNVEV (reference sequence).

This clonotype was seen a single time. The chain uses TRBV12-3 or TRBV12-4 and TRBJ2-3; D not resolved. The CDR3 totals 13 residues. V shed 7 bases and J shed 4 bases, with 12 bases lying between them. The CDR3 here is CASTTQIADTQYF. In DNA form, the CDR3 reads TGTGCCAGCACCACCCAAATTGCAGATACGCAGTATTTT.

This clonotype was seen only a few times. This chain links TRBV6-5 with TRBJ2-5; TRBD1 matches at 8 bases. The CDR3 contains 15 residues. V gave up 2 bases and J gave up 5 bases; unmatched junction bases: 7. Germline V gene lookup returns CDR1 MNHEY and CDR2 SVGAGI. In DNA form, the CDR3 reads TGTGCCAGCAGTTACACAGGACAGGGTGGGGAGACCCAGTACTTC. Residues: CASSYTGQGGETQYF.

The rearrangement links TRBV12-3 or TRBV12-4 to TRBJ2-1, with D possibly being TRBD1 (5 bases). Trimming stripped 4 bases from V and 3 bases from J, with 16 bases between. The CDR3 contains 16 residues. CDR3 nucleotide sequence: TGTGCCAGCAGTTCGCCCGATTTAGGGGTCTACAATGAGCAGTTCTTC. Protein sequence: CASSSPDLGVYNEQFF.

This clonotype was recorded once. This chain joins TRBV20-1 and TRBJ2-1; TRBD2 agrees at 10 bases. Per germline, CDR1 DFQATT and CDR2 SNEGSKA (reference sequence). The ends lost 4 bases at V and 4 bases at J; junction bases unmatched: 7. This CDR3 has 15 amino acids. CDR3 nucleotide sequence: TGCAGTGCTACTATACTAGCGGGGAAATACAATGAGCAGTTCTTC. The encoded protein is CSATILAGKYNEQFF.

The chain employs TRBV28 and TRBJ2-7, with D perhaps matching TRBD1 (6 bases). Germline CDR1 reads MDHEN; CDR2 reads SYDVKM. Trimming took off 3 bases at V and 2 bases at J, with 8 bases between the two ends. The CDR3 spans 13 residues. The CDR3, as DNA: TGTGCCAGCAGTTTTCAGGGGCCCTACGAGCAGTACTTC. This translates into CASSFQGPYEQYF.

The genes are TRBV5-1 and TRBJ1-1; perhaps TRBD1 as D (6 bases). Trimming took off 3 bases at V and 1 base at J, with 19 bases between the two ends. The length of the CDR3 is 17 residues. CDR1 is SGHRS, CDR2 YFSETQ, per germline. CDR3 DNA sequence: TGCGCCAGCAGCTGGGGACGGGGGGCGTATACGAACACTGAAGCTTTCTTT. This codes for CASSWGRGAYTNTEAFF.

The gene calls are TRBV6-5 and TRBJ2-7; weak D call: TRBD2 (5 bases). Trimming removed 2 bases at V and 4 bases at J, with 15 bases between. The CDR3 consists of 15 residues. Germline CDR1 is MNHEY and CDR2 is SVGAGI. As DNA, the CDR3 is TGTGCCAGCAGTTACACACGAGCGGAGCTTTACGAGCAGTACTTC. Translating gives CASSYTRAELYEQYF.

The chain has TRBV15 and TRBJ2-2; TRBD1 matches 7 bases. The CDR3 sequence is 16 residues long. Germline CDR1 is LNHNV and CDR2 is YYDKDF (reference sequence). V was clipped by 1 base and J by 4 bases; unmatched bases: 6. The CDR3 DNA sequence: TGTGCCACCAGCAGAGTATTAGGGGGCCCCACCGGGGAGCTGTTTTTT. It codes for CATSRVLGGPTGELFF.

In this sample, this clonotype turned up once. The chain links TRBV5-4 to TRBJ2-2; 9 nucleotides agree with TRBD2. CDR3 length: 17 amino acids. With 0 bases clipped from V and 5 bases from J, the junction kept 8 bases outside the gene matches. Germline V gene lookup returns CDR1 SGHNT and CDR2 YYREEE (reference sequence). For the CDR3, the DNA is TGTGCCAGCAGCTTGGGGCGGGAGGGCCAGAGAACCGGGGAGCTGTTTTTT. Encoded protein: CASSLGREGQRTGELFF.

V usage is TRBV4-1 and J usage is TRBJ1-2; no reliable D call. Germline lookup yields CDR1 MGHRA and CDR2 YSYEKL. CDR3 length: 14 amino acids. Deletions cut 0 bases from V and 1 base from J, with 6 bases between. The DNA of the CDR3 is TGCGCCAGCAGCCAAGATCCTTATAACTATGGCTACACCTTC. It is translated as CASSQDPYNYGYTF.

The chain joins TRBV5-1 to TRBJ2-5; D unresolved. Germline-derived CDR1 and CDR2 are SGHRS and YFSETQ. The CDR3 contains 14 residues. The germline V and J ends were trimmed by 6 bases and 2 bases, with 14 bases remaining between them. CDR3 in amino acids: CASKGPASQETQYF. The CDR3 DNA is TGCGCCAGCAAAGGACCCGCTTCTCAAGAGACCCAGTACTTC.

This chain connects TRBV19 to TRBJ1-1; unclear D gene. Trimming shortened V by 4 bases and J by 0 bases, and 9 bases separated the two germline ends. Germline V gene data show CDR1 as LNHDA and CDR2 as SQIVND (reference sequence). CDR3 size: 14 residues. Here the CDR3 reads CASSTIPVNTEAFF. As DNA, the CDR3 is TGTGCCAGTAGTACAATCCCGGTGAACACTGAAGCTTTCTTT.

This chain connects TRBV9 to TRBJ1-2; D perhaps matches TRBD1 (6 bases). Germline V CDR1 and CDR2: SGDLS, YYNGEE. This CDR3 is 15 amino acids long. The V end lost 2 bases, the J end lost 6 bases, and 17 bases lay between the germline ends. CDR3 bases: TGTGCCAGCAGCGTGGGGGTAGGGGGGCATAATGGCTACACCTTC. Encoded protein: CASSVGVGGHNGYTF.

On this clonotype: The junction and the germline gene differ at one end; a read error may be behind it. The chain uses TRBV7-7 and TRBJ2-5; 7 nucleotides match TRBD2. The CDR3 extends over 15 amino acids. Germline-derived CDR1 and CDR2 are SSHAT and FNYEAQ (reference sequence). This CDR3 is CASSLAAGVYETQYF. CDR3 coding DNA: TGTGCTAGCAGCTTAGCGGCGGGGGTGTACGAGACCCAGTACTTC.

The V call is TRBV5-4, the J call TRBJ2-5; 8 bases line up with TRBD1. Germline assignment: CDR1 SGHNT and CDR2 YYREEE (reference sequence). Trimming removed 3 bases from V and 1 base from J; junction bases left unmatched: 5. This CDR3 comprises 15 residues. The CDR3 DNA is TGTGCCAGCAGCTCTGCGACAGGGGCCCAAGAGACCCAGTACTTC. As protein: CASSSATGAQETQYF.

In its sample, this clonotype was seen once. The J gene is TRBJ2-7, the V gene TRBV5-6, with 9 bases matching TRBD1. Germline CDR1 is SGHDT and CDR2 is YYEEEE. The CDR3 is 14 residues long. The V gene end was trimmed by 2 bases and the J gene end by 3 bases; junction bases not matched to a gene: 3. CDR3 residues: CASSFGQGNYEQYF. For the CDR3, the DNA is TGTGCCAGCAGCTTCGGACAGGGGAACTACGAGCAGTACTTC.

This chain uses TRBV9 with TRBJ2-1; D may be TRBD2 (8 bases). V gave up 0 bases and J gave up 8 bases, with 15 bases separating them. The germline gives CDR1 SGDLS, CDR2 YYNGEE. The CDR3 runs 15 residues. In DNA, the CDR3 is TGTGCCAGCAGCGTAGCGGGGACTAGGGGGCATGAGCAGTTCTTC. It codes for CASSVAGTRGHEQFF.